The 19 T cell receptor beta chains given below trace back to one sample, sequenced in a study of shared clonotypes between healthy human individuals. The protocol was immunoSEQ multiplex PCR, while the TCRdb copy is restricted to in-frame clones and leaves out a portion. The data hold under 1,100,000 clones, with around 76% observed a single time. Sequenced input: memory CD4+ T cells sorted from blood. The subset here: CD45RA-negative fraction. Source of these receptors: a man younger than 35 in good health.

This chain joins TRBV7-8 and TRBJ2-1; D remains unclear. Trimming cost V 0 bases and J 5 bases, with 8 bases left between them. Germline V gives CDR1 SGHVS, CDR2 FQNEAQ. CDR3 size: 14 residues. The CDR3: CASSLAVYHNEQFF. DNA of the CDR3: TGTGCCAGCAGCTTAGCGGTATACCACAATGAGCAGTTCTTC.

The V and J genes are TRBV15 and TRBJ1-3, with D tentatively TRBD1 (5 bases). The CDR3 runs to 14 residues. Germline-derived CDR1 and CDR2 are LNHNV and YYDKDF (reference sequence). Between the trimmed V and J ends, which lost 6 bases and 3 bases, there was a span of 12 bases. DNA for the CDR3: TGTGCCACCAGTTCCCCGGGGGATGGAAACACCATATATTTT. This translates into CATSSPGDGNTIYF.

This sequence joins TRBV5-8 and TRBJ2-5, with TRBD2 identical over 8 bases. Unmatched junction bases numbered 4, after V lost 1 base and J lost 5 bases. The CDR3 spans 14 residues. CDR1 and CDR2 from the germline V gene are SGHTS and YDEGEE. The CDR3 region is CASSLWTGGETQYF. The CDR3 region has the DNA TGTGCCAGCAGCTTGTGGACGGGGGGGGAGACCCAGTACTTC.

The gene calls are TRBV27 and TRBJ1-1; D gene uncertain. The V gene's germline CDR1 is MNHEY and CDR2 SMNVEV (reference sequence). The CDR3 length is 13 residues. V dropped 3 bases and J dropped 1 base, with 6 bases sitting between them. The CDR3 nucleotides are TGTGCCAGCAGTTTTTCGAAGAACACTGAAGCTTTCTTT. It specifies CASSFSKNTEAFF.

Worth noting for this clone: A junction end diverges from the germline sequence, so it may reflect a read error. The genes are TRBV19 and TRBJ1-4; TRBD1 aligns across 7 bases. Germline CDR1 reads LNHDA; CDR2 reads SQIVND (reference sequence). The CDR3 has 14 residues. In nucleotides, the CDR3 is TGTGCCAGTAGTATAAGTGGGACAGCCCCTAATGTCCATTTT. It is translated as CASSISGTAPNVHF.

This clone was recorded a few times. The chain recombines TRBV7-2 with TRBJ2-3, with no clear D. The V and J ends lost 6 bases and 2 bases respectively, with 6 bases between them. CDR1 is SGHTA, CDR2 FQGNSA, per germline. The CDR3 has 12 amino acids. CDR3 loop: CASRSITDTQYF. CDR3 DNA sequence: TGTGCCAGCAGATCAATCACAGATACGCAGTATTTT.

The chain recombines TRBV5-1 with TRBJ2-2; 11 bases map to TRBD1. The V segment lost 5 bases and the J segment 7 bases; nucleotides outside the gene matches: 7. The V gene's germline CDR1 is SGHRS and CDR2 YFSETQ. There are 15 residues in the CDR3. The CDR3 bases are TGCGCCAGCAGAGCCGGGACAGGGGGTAGCGGGGAGCTGTTTTTT. The encoded protein is CASRAGTGGSGELFF.

CDR3 in amino acids: CASSAYRAANEKLFF. CDR3 coding DNA: TGTGCCAGCAGTGCATACAGGGCGGCTAATGAAAAACTGTTTTTT. The V and J genes are TRBV6-1 and TRBJ1-4, with TRBD1 as a possible D gene (6 bases). The germline V gene encodes CDR1 MNHNS and CDR2 SASEGT. The CDR3 consists of 15 residues. Trimming took off 4 bases at V and 3 bases at J, with 12 bases between the two ends.

The gene calls are TRBV7-9 and TRBJ2-1, with 8 nucleotides matching TRBD1. V was clipped by 3 bases and J by 2 bases; unmatched bases: 3. CDR3 length: 15 amino acids. CDR1 and CDR2 (germline): SEHNR, FQNEAQ (reference sequence). The CDR3 here is CASSLDRVTYNEQFF. The CDR3 DNA is TGTGCCAGCAGCTTGGACAGGGTAACCTACAATGAGCAGTTCTTC.

The chain is built from TRBV10-3 and TRBJ2-2; 7 nucleotides line up with TRBD2. In germline, CDR1 is ENHRY, CDR2 SYGVKD. V was pared by 4 bases and J by 3 bases, with 5 bases of the junction left unmatched. The CDR3 runs 15 residues. CDR3 loop: CAISVLRGYTGELFF. In DNA, the CDR3 is TGTGCCATCAGTGTTTTGCGGGGGTACACCGGGGAGCTGTTTTTT.

The chain couples TRBV6-4 to TRBJ2-6; D possibly corresponds to TRBD2 (6 bases). Per germline, CDR1 MRHNA and CDR2 SNTAGT. The germline V and J ends were trimmed by 5 bases and 3 bases, with 17 bases remaining between them. There are 17 residues in the CDR3. CDR3 residues: CASSPQAGQGGANVLTF. The CDR3 DNA reads as TGTGCCAGCAGTCCTCAGGCGGGGCAAGGTGGGGCCAACGTCCTGACTTTC.

The rearrangement joins TRBV4-1 to TRBJ2-3; TRBD2 is a possible D gene (6 bases). CDR1 MGHRA and CDR2 YSYEKL come from the germline V gene. Trimming stripped 4 bases from V and 0 bases from J, with 20 bases between. The CDR3 spans 18 residues. The CDR3 loop is CASSPSLSGSRSTDTQYF. As DNA, the CDR3 is TGCGCCAGCAGCCCGTCCTTAAGCGGGTCGAGGAGCACAGATACGCAGTATTTT.

This chain joins TRBV5-1 and TRBJ1-5; tentatively, D is TRBD1 (6 bases). The CDR3 extends over 15 amino acids. The ends were cut back, 0 bases at V and 0 bases at J, with 7 bases in the middle. Germline CDR1 reads SGHRS; CDR2 reads YFSETQ. The CDR3 DNA sequence: TGCGCCAGCAGCTTGGGGACAGCTAGCAATCAGCCCCAGCATTTT. Protein product: CASSLGTASNQPQHF.

The chain uses TRBV20-1 and TRBJ1-4; D gene ambiguous. Trimming stripped 7 bases from V and 8 bases from J, with 8 bases between. Germline V CDR1 and CDR2: DFQATT, SNEGSKA (reference sequence). The CDR3 runs to 10 residues. CDR3 nucleotide sequence: TGCAGTGTTGGTGTCGAAAAACTGTTTTTT. It specifies CSVGVEKLFF.

This clone has more than one count but fewer than ten. The genes are TRBV28 and TRBJ1-2; D possibly corresponds to TRBD1 (5 bases). Trimming removed 2 bases from V and 6 bases from J, with 10 bases in between. This CDR3 spans 13 amino acids. The germline CDR1 and CDR2 sequences are MDHEN and SYDVKM. CDR3 in DNA: TGTGCCAGCAGTTTAAGACAGAACAATGGCTACACCTTC. It encodes CASSLRQNNGYTF.

This clone was picked up a small number of times. J is TRBJ2-3 and V is TRBV11-2; 11 nucleotides agree with TRBD2. Trimming cost V 4 bases and J 2 bases; bases outside gene matches: 5. CDR1 is SGHAT and CDR2 is FQNNGV in the germline V gene. This CDR3 region has 16 residues. CDR3 protein: CASSYLAGGLTDTQYF. CDR3 in DNA: TGTGCCAGCAGCTACCTAGCGGGGGGTCTCACAGATACGCAGTATTTT.

The rearrangement joins TRBV2 to TRBJ2-1, with TRBD2 identical over 9 bases. V shed 10 bases and J 0 bases; nucleotides not matched to a gene: 7. This CDR3 contains 15 residues. Per the germline V gene, CDR1 is SNHLY and CDR2 is FYNNEI. The CDR3 here is CANKMTSGSYNEQFF. In nucleotides, the CDR3 is TGTGCCAACAAGATGACTAGCGGCTCCTACAATGAGCAGTTCTTC.

The chain recombines TRBV2 with TRBJ2-5, with TRBD2 matching 15 bases. The CDR3 spans 18 residues. V shed 6 bases, J shed 2 bases, and the junction held 10 bases outside the gene matches. Per the germline V gene, CDR1 is SNHLY and CDR2 is FYNNEI. As DNA, the CDR3 is TGTGCCAGCAGGCGGACTAGCGGGGGGGCCACAAGGCAAGAGACCCAGTACTTC. Its translation is CASRRTSGGATRQETQYF. The full variable domain, rest sourced from reference TRBV2 and TRBJ2-5, is EPEVTQTPSHQVTQMGQEVILRCVPISNHLYFYWYRQILGQKVEFLVSFYNNEISEKSEIFDDQFSVERPDGSNFTLKIRSTKLEDSAMYFCASRRTSGGATRQETQYFGPGTRLLVL.

In its sample, this clone was seen once. This chain links TRBV7-9 with TRBJ2-5, with D perhaps TRBD1 (6 bases). This CDR3 spans 15 amino acids. CDR1 and CDR2 from the germline V gene are SEHNR and FQNEAQ (reference sequence). V was trimmed by 4 bases and J by 4 bases, leaving 16 bases between them. The CDR3 reads CASSSGQFSRETQYF. For the CDR3, the DNA is TGTGCCAGCAGCTCCGGACAGTTCTCAAGAGAGACCCAGTACTTC.